This TCR beta chain was captured by sequencing in a study of CD8+ T cells in alopecia areata. Treatment given: oral pan-JAK inhibitor, 5-10 mg twice daily. V trimming: 6 bases; J trimming: 6 bases; junction bases outside the gene matches: 9. The CDR3 is 14 amino acids. The germline V gene encodes CDR1 SNHLY and CDR2 FYNNEI. cDNA serving as the sequencing template came from extracted, reverse transcribed RNA. Assay used: immunoSEQ multiplex PCR; TCRdb lists only in-frame clones, some missing. The table lists some 220,000 clones, 50% to 70% of them singletons. The sample holds many counts of this clone. The TCR originated in a human donor with alopecia areata. Material: CD4+ T cells sorted from blood, obtained at week 4, from a patient treated with tofacitinib. The V gene is TRBV2, the J gene TRBJ2-7; 9 bases align to TRBD1. This CDR3 reads CASSPGTGSFEQYF. CDR3 DNA sequence: TGTGCCAGCAGCCCCGGGACAGGGTCATTCGAGCAGTACTTC.